The 3 T cell receptor beta chains in this list originate from one sample, sequenced in a study of T cell responses to AZD1222 COVID-19 vaccine. Profiled with immunoSEQ multiplex PCR; TCRdb holds only in-frame clones, not every one. This repertoire shows 95,000 to 130,000 clones, about 88% found once; its top ten account for 7.5%. The material sequenced was peripheral blood, taken on day 0 of AZD1222 vaccination. These receptor sequences come from an adult in good health.

The V gene is TRBV6-5, the J gene TRBJ2-5, with 12 bases lining up with TRBD2. Trimming at V came to 6 bases and at J to 5 bases, leaving 7 bases not matched to a gene. The CDR3 runs 15 residues. CDR1 is MNHEY, CDR2 SVGAGI, per germline. The CDR3 nucleotides are TGTGCCAGCAGACCACTAGCGGGGGGTGCGGAGACCCAGTACTTC. Translation: CASRPLAGGAETQYF.

The chain has TRBV28 and TRBJ2-1; 7 bases map to TRBD2. V trimming: 4 bases; J trimming: 4 bases; junction bases outside the gene matches: 10. CDR1 and CDR2 from the germline V gene are MDHEN and SYDVKM. CDR3 size: 16 residues. CDR3 sequence: CASSWGGRDFYNEQFF. CDR3 nucleotide sequence: TGTGCCAGCAGTTGGGGAGGGCGGGACTTTTACAATGAGCAGTTCTTC. The complete variable domain, with remaining parts taken from reference TRBV28 and TRBJ2-1, reads DVKVTQSSRYLVKRTGEKVFLECVQDMDHENMFWYRQDPGLGLRLIYFSYDVKMKEKGDIPEGYSVSREKKERFSLILESASTNQTSMYLCASSWGGRDFYNEQFFGPGTRLTVL.

Here the CDR3 DNA reads TGTGCCAGCAGTGAACCTGACAGGGCAAATCAGCCCCAGCATTTT. Amino acid sequence: CASSEPDRANQPQHF. V usage is TRBV6-1 and J usage is TRBJ1-5, with TRBD1 matching 7 bases. The CDR3 has 15 amino acids. In germline, CDR1 is MNHNS, CDR2 SASEGT. V lost 2 bases and J lost 4; bases outside the gene matches: 5.